This entry describes one TCR beta chain. The antigen remains undetermined. A much larger clone lies a single base off, so this may be a read error. TCRdb re-derived calls from the 5' RACE reads in MiXCR, one entry per CDR3 protein. This sample has about 5,300 distinct CDR3 sequences, with 36% found just once. Per germline, CDR1 MGHRA and CDR2 YSYEKL. The CDR3 is made up of 15 amino acids. The V and J ends lost 7 bases and 0 bases respectively, with 16 bases between them. Study-wide results and limits: Larger-cohort validation covered only one TCR beta V-J rearrangement. Tumor memory CD4+ T cell TCR gene usage was found to cluster with blood and lymph node memory CD4+ cells and with lymph node naive CD4+ cells.

Memory CD4+ cells were defined as CD4+CD45RO+CD25-. The source is a female donor with breast cancer. The sequenced material came from memory CD4+ T cells sorted from blood. Subset here: memory CD4+ T cells, CD4+CD45RO+CD25-. The V call is TRBV4-1, the J call TRBJ2-7, with D tentatively TRBD1 (6 bases). As DNA, the CDR3 is TGCGCCAGCAACCGAGGGACACCGAGCTCCTACGAGCAGTACTTC. This translates into CASNRGTPSSYEQYF.